The clone carrying this T cell receptor (beta chain) was detected many times. As yet, its antigen is unknown. The sample is drawn from a study of blood T cells in healthy people across ages. The CDR3 loop spans 16 amino acids. V lost 0 bases and J lost 8, with 17 bases in between. Germline V gives CDR1 MGHRA, CDR2 YSYEKL. Notes on the study in general: Because donor CMV status was unknown, expanded clonotype changes were possibly confounded.

Primers used in a second PCR of roughly 7 to 12 cycles were a sample-barcoded 5' primer and a J-beta primer mix. TCRdb reprocessed the 5' RACE reads via MiXCR and lists one record per CDR3 protein. The sample has around 1,700,000 distinct CDR3 sequences, over 25% seen once; the top ten hold 7.7%. The sample consisted of blood. The sequence was collected from a woman in her twenties or thirties in good health. This rearrangement joins TRBV4-1 to TRBJ2-1; D is unresolved. The CDR3 region is CASSQDGPPPWDEQFF. As DNA, the CDR3 is TGCGCCAGCAGCCAAGACGGCCCCCCCCCGTGGGATGAGCAGTTCTTC.